This TCR beta chain was profiled in a study of blood T cell repertoires in COVID-19. Germline CDR1 and CDR2: LGHNT and FRNRAP. The CDR3 totals 13 residues. V shed 0 bases and J shed 8 bases, with 10 bases lying between them. Data came from immunoSEQ multiplex PCR; TCRdb stores just in-frame clones and leaves some out. Of a few hundred thousand clones listed, around nine tenths are singletons. This clonotype was sampled from a man in his forties who had recovered from COVID-19. The chain joins TRBV12-5 to TRBJ1-2; D is ambiguous. Material for sequencing was peripheral blood. DNA of the CDR3: TGTGCTAGTGGTTTGGTACCGTTCAGGGGCTACACCTTC. Its translation: CASGLVPFRGYTF. The full variable domain, with the rest looked up from reference TRBV12-5 and TRBJ1-2, is DARVTQTPRHKVTEMGQEVTMRCQPILGHNTVFWYRQTMMQGLELLAYFRNRAPLDDSGMPKDRFSAEMPDATLATLKIQPSEPRDSAVYFCASGLVPFRGYTFGSGTRLTVV.